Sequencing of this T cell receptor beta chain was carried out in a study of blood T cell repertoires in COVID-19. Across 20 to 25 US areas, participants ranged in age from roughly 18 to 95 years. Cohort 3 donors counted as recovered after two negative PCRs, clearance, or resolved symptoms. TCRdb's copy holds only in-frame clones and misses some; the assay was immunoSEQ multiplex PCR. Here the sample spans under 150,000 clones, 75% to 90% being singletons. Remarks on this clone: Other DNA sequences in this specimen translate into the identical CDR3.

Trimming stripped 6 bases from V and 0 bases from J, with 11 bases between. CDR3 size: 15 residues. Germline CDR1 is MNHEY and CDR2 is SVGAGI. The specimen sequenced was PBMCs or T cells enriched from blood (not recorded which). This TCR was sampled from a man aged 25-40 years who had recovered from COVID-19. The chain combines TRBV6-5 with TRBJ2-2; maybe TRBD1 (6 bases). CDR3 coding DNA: TGTGCCAGCAGCAGGGACACGACGAACACCGGGGAGCTGTTTTTT. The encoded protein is CASSRDTTNTGELFF.